What follows are 28 T cell receptor beta chains derived from one specimen sequenced in a study of T cell changes during pregnancy in multiple sclerosis. Sequencing was performed with immunoSEQ multiplex PCR; in TCRdb, only in-frame clones are kept and a portion is missing. The repertoire holds under 70,000 clones, with 91% as singletons. The input for sequencing was peripheral blood, taken after pregnancy. Source of these receptors: a female donor in good health, enrolled as a control in a pregnancy study.

The CDR3 spells CASTQWTGSDEQYF. In DNA form, the CDR3 reads TGTGCCAGCACCCAGTGGACAGGGAGCGACGAGCAGTACTTC. The rearrangement joins TRBV6-5 to TRBJ2-7; the match to TRBD1 covers 8 bases. The V gene's germline CDR1 is MNHEY and CDR2 SVGAGI. The junction had 10 bases not matched to a gene; V was cut back by 7 bases and J by 5 bases. This CDR3 region has 14 residues.

V usage is TRBV6-1 and J usage is TRBJ1-2; 7 bases are a match to TRBD1. The germline V gene has CDR1 MNHNS and CDR2 SASEGT. V lost 5 bases and J lost 4; bases outside the gene matches: 7. There are 14 residues in the CDR3. The CDR3 region has the DNA TGTGCCAGCAGTCCCCCGGGACAGCCCTATGGCTACACCTTC. Protein sequence: CASSPPGQPYGYTF.

CDR3 protein: CASSVYTGTANTEAFF. Here the CDR3 DNA reads TGTGCCAGTAGTGTCTATACCGGGACAGCAAACACTGAAGCTTTCTTT. The J gene is TRBJ1-1, the V gene TRBV19; 7 bases are shared with TRBD1. CDR1 is LNHDA, CDR2 SQIVND, per germline (reference sequence). The CDR3 has 16 amino acids. V dropped 5 bases and J dropped 2; count of bases not matched to a gene: 11.

The J gene is TRBJ2-3, the V gene TRBV29-1; 10 bases match TRBD2. CDR1 and CDR2 from the germline V gene are SQVTM and ANQGSEA. V trimming: 3 bases; J trimming: 6 bases; junction bases outside the gene matches: 6. This CDR3 contains 14 residues. In DNA form, the CDR3 reads TGCAGCGTTGAGGGAGCGGGGGGGTTGGATACGCAGTATTTT. Protein: CSVEGAGGLDTQYF.

This rearrangement joins TRBV5-1 to TRBJ1-4; weak D call: TRBD1 (6 bases). The V gene lost 4 bases and the J gene lost 0 bases, with 13 bases spanning the gap. The CDR3 contains 16 residues. CDR1 is SGHRS, CDR2 YFSETQ, per germline. CDR3 DNA sequence: TGCGCCAGCAGCCGGGATGAGGGGGCAACTAATGAAAAACTGTTTTTT. Protein product: CASSRDEGATNEKLFF.

The CDR3 nucleotides read TGCGCCAGCAGCTTTGACAGGGGGCAAGGAGAAAAACTGTTTTTT. This sequence encodes CASSFDRGQGEKLFF. J is TRBJ1-4 and V is TRBV5-1, with 10 bases aligning to TRBD1. In germline, CDR1 is SGHRS, CDR2 YFSETQ. The CDR3 length is 15 residues. The V gene end was trimmed by 2 bases and the J gene end by 8 bases; junction bases not matched to a gene: 6. Using reference TRBV5-1 and TRBJ1-4 for the parts outside the CDR3, the full variable domain is KAGVTQTPRYLIKTRGQQVTLSCSPISGHRSVSWYQQTPGQGLQFLFEYFSETQRNKGNFPGRFSGRQFSNSRSEMNVSTLELGDSALYLCASSFDRGQGEKLFFGSGTQLSVL.

The chain combines TRBV18 with TRBJ1-2; 7 positions agree with TRBD1. The CDR3 has 13 amino acids. Germline V lookup: CDR1 KGHSH, CDR2 LQKENI. V shed 3 bases, J shed 4 bases, and the junction held 2 bases outside the gene matches. CDR3 bases: TGTGCCAGCTCACCGGGACAGACCTATGGCTACACCTTC. Translated: CASSPGQTYGYTF.

The CDR3 DNA reads TGTGCCAGCAGTTGGACTAGCGGGGGGGACTCCTACGAGCAGTACTTC. Residues: CASSWTSGGDSYEQYF. The V and J genes are TRBV27 and TRBJ2-7, with TRBD2 identical over 15 bases. Germline CDR1 and CDR2: MNHEY and SMNVEV (reference sequence). This CDR3 spans 16 amino acids. After removal of 4 bases from V and 0 bases from J, the junction contained 1 base not matched to a gene.

The chain carries TRBV7-2 and TRBJ1-6; tentative D call: TRBD1 (5 bases). The V and J ends lost 7 bases and 6 bases respectively, with 10 bases between them. This CDR3 region has 13 residues. Germline CDR1 is SGHTA and CDR2 is FQGNSA. The CDR3 DNA reads TGTGCCAGCACCCCGACAGTTAATTCACCCCTCCACTTT. Residues: CASTPTVNSPLHF.

The V call is TRBV7-3, the J call TRBJ2-3; D may be TRBD1 (5 bases). Germline V gene data show CDR1 as SGHTA and CDR2 as FQGTGA. The CDR3 totals 16 residues. Trimming removed 1 base at V and 7 bases at J, with 18 bases between. The CDR3 DNA is TGTGCCAGCAGCTTAAACCCATGGCAGGGTGAAAATACGCAGTATTTT. It yields the protein CASSLNPWQGENTQYF. Full variable domain (missing parts from reference TRBV7-3 and TRBJ2-3): GAGVSQTPSNKVTEKGKYVELRCDPISGHTALYWYRQSLGQGPEFLIYFQGTGAADDSGLPNDRFFAVRPEGSVSTLKIQRTERGDSAVYLCASSLNPWQGENTQYFGPGTRLTVL.

The V gene is TRBV7-3, the J gene TRBJ1-1, with D perhaps TRBD1 (5 bases). CDR3 size: 14 residues. Between the trimmed V and J ends, which lost 2 bases and 1 base, there was a span of 8 bases. Germline V gene lookup returns CDR1 SGHTA and CDR2 FQGTGA. The CDR3 bases are TGTGCCAGCAGCTTAGGCAGGGCGAACACTGAAGCTTTCTTT. Translated: CASSLGRANTEAFF.

The rearrangement joins TRBV7-2 to TRBJ2-1, with a weak D call TRBD1 (5 bases). Germline V gene sequence: CDR1 SGHTA, CDR2 FQGNSA. V gave up 5 bases and J gave up 8 bases, with 13 bases separating them. This CDR3 has 13 residues. DNA of the CDR3: TGTGCCAGCAGCATACAGACAGAACATGAGCAGTTCTTC. Protein sequence: CASSIQTEHEQFF.

J is TRBJ1-1 and V is TRBV7-9; no reliable D call. V was shortened by 5 bases and J by 8 bases, with 18 bases between the two germline ends. This CDR3 contains 14 residues. CDR1 and CDR2 from the germline V gene are SEHNR and FQNEAQ (reference sequence). CDR3 loop: CASSPRRGKAEAFF. The CDR3 DNA reads as TGTGCCAGCAGCCCCCGAAGAGGGAAAGCAGAAGCTTTCTTT.

This clone was picked up one time. The chain couples TRBV4-3 to TRBJ2-2; 7 bases fit TRBD2. Germline trimming cut 1 base from V and 0 bases from J; bases unmatched to any gene: 5. The CDR3 has 17 amino acids. The germline CDR1 and CDR2 sequences are LGHNA and YSLEER. The CDR3 sequence is CASSQVGGNSNTGELFF. DNA of the CDR3: TGCGCCAGCAGCCAAGTGGGAGGGAACTCGAACACCGGGGAGCTGTTTTTT.

Here the CDR3 reads CASSYSTGTTEAFF. As DNA, the CDR3 is TGTGCCAGCAGTTACTCGACAGGCACCACTGAAGCTTTCTTT. The chain is built from TRBV6-5 and TRBJ1-1; maybe TRBD1 (6 bases). Germline values: CDR1 MNHEY, CDR2 SVGAGI. Trimming left V 0 bases short and J 4 bases short, with 9 bases between. The CDR3 consists of 14 residues.

The chain couples TRBV7-9 to TRBJ2-1, with 12 nucleotides matching TRBD2. The CDR3 sequence is 15 residues long. Germline V CDR1 and CDR2: SEHNR, FQNEAQ (reference sequence). With V trimmed by 6 bases and J by 7 bases, 7 bases remained unmatched. The CDR3 here is CASRGLAGGRNEQFF. The CDR3 bases are TGTGCCAGCAGAGGGCTAGCGGGGGGGAGGAATGAGCAGTTCTTC.

The chain uses TRBV7-9 and TRBJ2-2; tentative D call: TRBD2 (7 bases). CDR1 is SEHNR, CDR2 FQNEAQ, per germline (reference sequence). The CDR3 runs 13 residues. V lost 7 bases to trimming and J lost 12 bases, with 18 bases between them. Written as DNA, the CDR3 is TGTGCCAGCACGAGCCTGGAGGGGGGGAAGCTGTTTTTT. It specifies CASTSLEGGKLFF.

The genes are TRBV6-1 and TRBJ1-1, with D maybe TRBD1 (5 bases). CDR1 MNHNS and CDR2 SASEGT come from the germline V gene. The CDR3 is made up of 13 amino acids. Between the trimmed V and J ends, which lost 1 base and 11 bases, there was a span of 14 bases. The DNA for the CDR3 is TGTGCCAGCAGTGAAGAGGAGGGGTCTGGTGCTTTCTTT. Its protein product is CASSEEEGSGAFF.

The chain links TRBV6-1 to TRBJ2-5, with TRBD1 identical over 12 bases. With V trimmed by 4 bases and J by 5 bases, 14 bases remained unmatched. Germline lookup yields CDR1 MNHNS and CDR2 SASEGT. This CDR3 contains 18 residues. For the CDR3, the DNA is TGTGCCAGCAGTGTGCACTCACCCGGGACAGGGGGCGGTGAGACCCAGTACTTC. Translation gives CASSVHSPGTGGGETQYF.

V gene TRBV7-2 combines with J gene TRBJ1-5; D remains unclear. The germline V gene encodes CDR1 SGHTA and CDR2 FQGNSA. CDR3 length equals 13 residues. V was shortened by 1 base and J by 7 bases, with 8 bases between the two germline ends. In DNA, the CDR3 is TGTGCCAGCAGCTTAGGGGAGCAACAGCCCCAGCATTTT. As protein: CASSLGEQQPQHF.

The rearrangement links TRBV4-2 to TRBJ1-4, with D tentatively TRBD1 (6 bases). This CDR3 spans 15 amino acids. CDR1 and CDR2 from the germline V gene are LGHNA and YNFKEQ. Trimming cost V 6 bases and J 5 bases, with 16 bases left between them. This CDR3 reads CASRTTQGQNEKLFF. The DNA for the CDR3 is TGTGCCAGCAGGACTACACAGGGCCAAAATGAAAAACTGTTTTTT.

V usage is TRBV4-2 and J usage is TRBJ1-4; 8 bases agree with TRBD1. Trimming removed 6 bases from V and 5 bases from J; junction bases left unmatched: 5. Germline CDR1 is LGHNA and CDR2 is YNFKEQ. CDR3 length equals 14 residues. Here the CDR3 DNA reads TGTGCCAGCAGGCCTGGACAGGGAAATGAAAAACTGTTTTTT. This gives the protein CASRPGQGNEKLFF.

Here the CDR3 reads CASSPVTGYRIGYTF. The CDR3 region has the DNA TGTGCCAGCAGTCCCGTTACAGGGTATCGGATCGGCTACACCTTC. The chain is built from TRBV7-2 and TRBJ1-2; D is perhaps TRBD1 (6 bases). V gave up 6 bases and J gave up 8 bases, with 22 bases separating them. CDR1 is SGHTA, CDR2 FQGNSA, per germline. This CDR3 spans 15 amino acids.

The J gene is TRBJ2-7, the V gene TRBV15; D perhaps matches TRBD1 (6 bases). This CDR3 spans 15 amino acids. CDR1 and CDR2 (germline): LNHNV, YYDKDF (reference sequence). V lost 0 bases to trimming and J lost 2 bases, with 11 bases between them. The CDR3 coding sequence is TGTGCCACCAGCAGAGATGGGCAGGGGCCCTACGAGCAGTACTTC. It specifies CATSRDGQGPYEQYF.

CDR3 DNA sequence: TGTGCCAGCAGCAAATCTTGGTCGGTCCTTAATGAAAAACTGTTTTTT. This encodes CASSKSWSVLNEKLFF. The chain carries TRBV21-1 and TRBJ1-4. TRBV21-1 counts as a pseudogene. The CDR3 runs 16 residues.

The chain is built from TRBV4-1 and TRBJ2-7; tentative D call: TRBD2 (5 bases). Germline CDR1 is MGHRA and CDR2 is YSYEKL. The V end was cut by 1 base, the J end by 5 bases, with 12 bases between. This CDR3 has 14 amino acids. CDR3 in amino acids: CASSQGPSLDEQYF. CDR3 nucleotides: TGCGCCAGCAGCCAAGGGCCTAGCTTGGACGAGCAGTACTTC.

With regard to this clone: The same CDR3 can be traced to other DNA sequences in this sample. This chain joins TRBV6-5 and TRBJ2-7, with D possibly being TRBD2 (5 bases). CDR1 and CDR2 from the germline V gene are MNHEY and SVGAGI. The CDR3 is made up of 11 amino acids. V was clipped by 8 bases and J by 4 bases, with 9 bases between them. The CDR3 DNA reads TGTGCCAGCCGGGCGGGTTACGAGCAGTACTTC. This codes for CASRAGYEQYF.

V is TRBV5-6 and J is TRBJ1-2; TRBD1 matches at 8 bases. Looked up from germline, CDR1 is SGHDT and CDR2 is YYEEEE. J lost 8 bases, V lost 5 bases, and 8 bases had no gene match. There are 13 residues in the CDR3. The CDR3 DNA sequence: TGTGCCAGCAGATTCGACAGGGGAGAAGGCTACACCTTC. Protein sequence: CASRFDRGEGYTF.